What follows are 25 T cell receptor beta chains derived from one specimen sequenced in a study of control samples from healthy donors and cancer patients. Libraries were prepared by immunoSEQ multiplex PCR; TCRdb keeps only in-frame clonotypes and omits some of them. The sample contains some 57,000 clones, roughly 96% of which appear only once. What was sequenced was blood. The receptors stem from a woman in her 30s in good health.

This clone was counted only a few times. The chain carries TRBV6-1 and TRBJ2-7, with D perhaps TRBD1 (6 bases). The CDR3 length is 13 residues. V was clipped by 2 bases and J by 3 bases, with 8 bases between them. Germline loops: CDR1 MNHNS, CDR2 SASEGT. The CDR3 nucleotides read TGTGCCAGCAGTGAACTACAGGGCTACGAGCAGTACTTC. Translating gives CASSELQGYEQYF.

The chain couples TRBV21-1 to TRBJ2-7; the listed D gene, TRBD1, was not tested against the DNA. TRBV21-1 is a pseudogene. The CDR3 sequence is 16 residues long. CDR3 sequence (DNA): TGTGCCAGCAGTATAAGGACAGGGGGTATCTCCTACGAGCAGTACTTC. Its protein product is CASSIRTGGISYEQYF.

The chain uses TRBV28 and TRBJ1-5, with D tentatively TRBD1 (6 bases). V lost 5 bases, J lost 4 bases, and 15 bases lay in between. The germline V gene has CDR1 MDHEN and CDR2 SYDVKM. The CDR3 has 15 residues. For the CDR3, the DNA is TGTGCCAGCAGTCTCCGGGGGGGGCCGAATCAGCCCCAGCATTTT. This gives the protein CASSLRGGPNQPQHF.

CDR3 sequence reads: CASSLAPGQGSYEQYF. The CDR3 DNA is TGCGCCAGCAGCTTGGCCCCGGGGCAGGGGTCCTACGAGCAGTACTTC. J is TRBJ2-7 and V is TRBV5-1; D perhaps matches TRBD1 (6 bases). CDR3 size: 16 residues. From germline, CDR1 is SGHRS and CDR2 YFSETQ. V lost 0 bases to trimming and J lost 1 base, with 14 bases between them.

This clone was seen a few times. This chain links TRBV5-1 with TRBJ2-1; the D gene could be TRBD1 or TRBD2 (5 bases each). V was pared by 4 bases and J by 2 bases, with 10 bases between. The CDR3 extends over 14 amino acids. Germline CDR1 reads SGHRS; CDR2 reads YFSETQ. CDR3 DNA sequence: TGCGCCAGCAGCCCGGGACGGACCTACAATGAGCAGTTCTTC. Translating it yields CASSPGRTYNEQFF.

The chain joins TRBV6-4 to TRBJ2-6; D not certain. The CDR3 consists of 13 residues. Germline V gene lookup returns CDR1 MRHNA and CDR2 SNTAGT. V dropped 0 bases and J dropped 3 bases, with 0 bases sitting between them. The CDR3 DNA follows: TGTGCCAGCAGTGACTCTGGGGCCAACGTCCTGACTTTC. Its translation is CASSDSGANVLTF.

The CDR3, as DNA: TGTGCCAGCAGTTTAAACAGGGGGGCTGAAAAACTGTTTTTT. Protein: CASSLNRGAEKLFF. J is TRBJ1-4 and V is TRBV28, with 8 bases aligning to TRBD1. Germline V gene lookup returns CDR1 MDHEN and CDR2 SYDVKM. The J segment lost 7 bases and the V segment lost 2 bases, leaving 3 bases of the junction unmatched. The CDR3 loop spans 14 amino acids.

Only a few counts were recorded for this clone. This rearrangement joins TRBV6-5 to TRBJ2-1; 7 bases line up with TRBD2. The CDR3 totals 16 residues. The V gene end was trimmed by 2 bases and the J gene end by 5 bases; junction bases not matched to a gene: 9. Germline CDR1 and CDR2: MNHEY and SVGAGI. Here the CDR3 DNA reads TGTGCCAGCAGTTACGGGCCGGGGGGTGCGGACAATGAGCAGTTCTTC. It yields the protein CASSYGPGGADNEQFF.

The chain carries TRBV9 and TRBJ2-7; D unresolved. The length of the CDR3 is 12 residues. Per the germline V gene, CDR1 is SGDLS and CDR2 is YYNGEE. The germline V and J ends were trimmed by 3 bases and 6 bases, with 10 bases remaining between them. The CDR3 here is CASSDNLGEQYF. In DNA form, the CDR3 reads TGTGCCAGCAGCGACAACCTTGGCGAGCAGTACTTC.

This clone was picked up one time. The chain links TRBV30 to TRBJ2-7; D remains unclear. The germline gives CDR1 GTSNPN, CDR2 SVGIG (reference sequence). The CDR3 runs to 13 residues. Trimming cost V 3 bases and J 5 bases, with 14 bases left between them. CDR3 in DNA: TGTGCCTGGAGGGCCGTAGGCGACCACGAGCAGTACTTC. This gives the protein CAWRAVGDHEQYF. Using reference TRBV30 and TRBJ2-7 for the parts outside the CDR3, the full variable domain is SQTIHQWPATLVQPVGSPLSLECTVEGTSNPNLYWYRQAAGRGLQLLFYSVGIGQISSEVPQNLSASRPQDRQFILSSKKLLLSDSGFYLCAWRAVGDHEQYFGPGTRLTVT.

The CDR3 reads CASRGSGRVEQFF. The CDR3 nucleotides read TGTGCCAGCAGGGGTAGCGGGAGGGTGGAGCAGTTCTTC. The V call is TRBV28, the J call TRBJ2-1, with 11 positions matching TRBD2. Trimming took 6 bases from V and 10 from J; bases not matched to a gene: 5. Germline loops: CDR1 MDHEN, CDR2 SYDVKM. The CDR3 length is 13 residues. The whole variable domain, filled in from reference TRBV28 and TRBJ2-1, reads DVKVTQSSRYLVKRTGEKVFLECVQDMDHENMFWYRQDPGLGLRLIYFSYDVKMKEKGDIPEGYSVSREKKERFSLILESASTNQTSMYLCASRGSGRVEQFFGPGTRLTVL.

The V gene is TRBV6-1, the J gene TRBJ1-4, with 8 bases aligning to TRBD1. This CDR3 is built from 15 residues. V shed 1 base, J shed 8 bases, and the junction held 6 bases outside the gene matches. Germline V gene lookup returns CDR1 MNHNS and CDR2 SASEGT. CDR3 coding DNA: TGTGCCAGCAGTGAAGTGGACAGGGTAGGCGAAAAACTGTTTTTT. Its protein product is CASSEVDRVGEKLFF.

The chain is built from TRBV9 and TRBJ2-3, with 8 bases aligning to TRBD2. CDR3 size: 15 residues. The trim removed 7 bases at V and 0 bases at J, leaving 7 bases unmatched. Per the germline V gene, CDR1 is SGDLS and CDR2 is YYNGEE. For the CDR3, the DNA is TGTGCCAGCTCCCTTAGCGGGACTAGCACAGATACGCAGTATTTT. It encodes CASSLSGTSTDTQYF.

The genes are TRBV11-1 and TRBJ2-2; 11 bases align to TRBD2. The CDR3 contains 15 residues. Germline loops: CDR1 SGHAT, CDR2 FQDESV (reference sequence). V shed 2 bases and J 6 bases; nucleotides not matched to a gene: 2. CDR3 bases: TGTGCCAGCAGCTTAACTAGCGGGAGACCCGGGGAGCTGTTTTTT. Protein product: CASSLTSGRPGELFF.

The rearrangement links TRBV30 to TRBJ2-7; TRBD1 matches at 10 bases. The CDR3 sequence is 14 residues long. V shed 2 bases, J shed 3 bases, and the junction held 4 bases outside the gene matches. Germline CDR1 is GTSNPN and CDR2 is SVGIG (reference sequence). CDR3: CAWSTGTGDYEQYF. For the CDR3, the DNA is TGTGCCTGGAGTACCGGGACAGGGGACTACGAGCAGTACTTC.

This chain links TRBV15 with TRBJ2-3; 12 bases line up with TRBD2. V lost 4 bases to trimming and J lost 2 bases; unmatched junction nucleotides: 4. CDR1 and CDR2 from the germline V gene are LNHNV and YYDKDF (reference sequence). This CDR3 contains 16 residues. CDR3 protein: CATSNLAGGITDTQYF. Written as DNA, the CDR3 is TGTGCCACCAGCAATCTAGCGGGAGGGATCACAGATACGCAGTATTTT.

The J gene is TRBJ2-1, the V gene TRBV9; weak D call: TRBD1 (6 bases). The CDR3 consists of 15 residues. Germline CDR1 reads SGDLS; CDR2 reads YYNGEE. Trimming took 0 bases from V and 3 from J, leaving 10 bases between them. The CDR3 DNA is TGTGCCAGCAGCGTAGAGGGGGTAAACTACAATGAGCAGTTCTTC. Translating it yields CASSVEGVNYNEQFF.

The chain's CDR3 is CASSPGQGGGKTQYF. DNA for the CDR3: TGTGCCAGCAGCCCTGGACAGGGAGGGGGGAAGACCCAGTACTTC. The chain joins TRBV6-6 to TRBJ2-5; D possibly corresponds to TRBD1 (8 bases). Germline V gene sequence: CDR1 MNHNY, CDR2 SVGAGI (reference sequence). The length of the CDR3 is 15 residues. The germline V and J ends were trimmed by 6 bases and 6 bases, with 20 bases remaining between them.

V usage is TRBV7-4 and J usage is TRBJ2-7; no reliable D call. Per the germline V gene, CDR1 is SGHVT and CDR2 is SQSDAQ. This CDR3 has 15 amino acids. With 5 bases removed from V and 2 bases from J, the gap between germline ends came to 16 bases. CDR3 protein: CASSPDKPHPYEQYF. CDR3 bases: TGTGCCAGCAGCCCCGACAAGCCCCACCCCTACGAGCAGTACTTC.

This rearrangement joins TRBV19 to TRBJ1-3; D is uncertain. V gave up 6 bases and J gave up 0 bases, with 12 bases separating them. Germline CDR1 is LNHDA and CDR2 is SQIVND (reference sequence). The CDR3 covers 15 residues. The CDR3 DNA is TGTGCCAGTAGATCAAGAGACTTCTCTGGAAACACCATATATTTT. Amino acid sequence: CASRSRDFSGNTIYF.

This chain connects TRBV28 to TRBJ2-5, with 9 positions matching TRBD2. The trim removed 3 bases at V and 1 base at J, leaving 3 bases unmatched. CDR1 is MDHEN and CDR2 is SYDVKM in the germline V gene. The CDR3 is made up of 15 amino acids. The CDR3, as DNA: TGTGCCAGCAGTTTTAGGCGGGAGGGCCAAGAGACCCAGTACTTC. As protein: CASSFRREGQETQYF.

The J gene is TRBJ1-1, the V gene TRBV5-1; D is perhaps TRBD1 (6 bases). There are 14 residues in the CDR3. Trimming removed 5 bases from V and 3 bases from J, with 14 bases in between. Germline loops: CDR1 SGHRS, CDR2 YFSETQ. CDR3 bases: TGCGCCAGCAGAATCGGGGGCGCGGACACTGAAGCTTTCTTT. This sequence encodes CASRIGGADTEAFF.

The genes are TRBV24-1 and TRBJ2-7, with a possible D match to TRBD1 (5 bases). Trimming left V 6 bases short and J 3 bases short, with 11 bases between. The CDR3 sequence is 13 residues long. The germline V gene has CDR1 KGHDR and CDR2 SFDVKD. The CDR3 sequence is CATSRHDSYEQYF. The CDR3 nucleotides are TGTGCCACCAGTCGTCACGACAGCTACGAGCAGTACTTC.

As regards this clone: Compared with germline, one end of the junction differs, possibly owing to a read error. This chain joins TRBV24-1 and TRBJ2-3; D may be TRBD2 (6 bases). The CDR3 length is 16 residues. CDR1 is KGHDR, CDR2 SFDVKD, per germline. CDR3 residues: CATSDFRVGGGDTQYF. The CDR3 DNA follows: TGTGCTACCAGTGATTTCAGAGTGGGAGGTGGAGATACGCAGTATTTT.

V gene TRBV2 combines with J gene TRBJ2-1; D perhaps matches TRBD1 (6 bases). The CDR3 is 14 amino acids. Germline loops: CDR1 SNHLY, CDR2 FYNNEI. Between the trimmed V and J ends, which lost 7 bases and 6 bases, there was a span of 16 bases. CDR3 residues: CASIRQGLLNEQFF. The CDR3 DNA reads as TGTGCCAGCATTAGGCAGGGGTTGCTCAATGAGCAGTTCTTC. Complete variable domain (other parts from reference TRBV2 and TRBJ2-1): EPEVTQTPSHQVTQMGQEVILRCVPISNHLYFYWYRQILGQKVEFLVSFYNNEISEKSEIFDDQFSVERPDGSNFTLKIRSTKLEDSAMYFCASIRQGLLNEQFFGPGTRLTVL.